These 25 T cell receptor beta chains were all obtained from the same sample, sequenced in a study of cytomegalovirus exposure and HLA in healthy donors. The PCR made use of 60 Vbeta and 13 Jbeta primers. Profiling relied on immunoSEQ multiplex PCR, and the TCRdb table lists in-frame clones only, not all of them. The sample yields 35,000 to 50,000 clones, roughly half seen once. The sample was PBMCs. The receptors were sampled from a man aged 60-69 years in good health and CMV-seronegative.

Comments on this clone: One junction end does not reproduce the germline sequence, and a read error may be involved. The V and J genes are TRBV15 and TRBJ2-4; 7 bases align to TRBD1. The CDR3 extends over 15 amino acids. Per germline, CDR1 LNHNV and CDR2 YYDKDF (reference sequence). The CDR3 DNA sequence: TGTGCCACCAGTAGAGATCCAACAGGGGACAACATTCAGTACTTC. Protein product: CATSRDPTGDNIQYF. Supplemented by reference TRBV15 and TRBJ2-4, the full variable domain reads DAMVIQNPRYQVTQFGKPVTLSCSQTLNHNVMYWYQQKSSQAPKLLFHYYDKDFNNEADTPDNFQSRRPNTSFCFLDIRSPGLGDTAMYLCATSRDPTGDNIQYFGAGTRLSVL.

This clone was picked up a small number of times. The chain joins TRBV7-8 to TRBJ1-4, with a tentative D call TRBD1 (6 bases). The CDR3 spans 16 residues. Germline-derived CDR1 and CDR2 are SGHVS and FQNEAQ. V was trimmed by 0 bases and J by 4 bases, leaving 12 bases between them. As DNA, the CDR3 is TGTGCCAGCAGCTTAGCACAGGGCATGGATAATGAAAAACTGTTTTTT. It specifies CASSLAQGMDNEKLFF.

This clone was seen a few times. The rearrangement links TRBV28 to TRBJ1-1; 11 nucleotides align to TRBD1. Germline lookup yields CDR1 MDHEN and CDR2 SYDVKM. J lost 1 base, V lost 8 bases, and 3 bases had no gene match. This CDR3 has 14 amino acids. The CDR3 sequence is CASHGTGGNTEAFF. Here the CDR3 DNA reads TGTGCCAGCCATGGGACAGGGGGGAACACTGAAGCTTTCTTT.

The V call is TRBV5-4, the J call TRBJ2-7; 12 bases line up with TRBD2. V shed 7 bases and J 3 bases; nucleotides not matched to a gene: 2. Germline V gives CDR1 SGHNT, CDR2 YYREEE (reference sequence). This CDR3 is built from 13 residues. Here the CDR3 reads CASETSGSYEQYF. DNA for the CDR3: TGTGCCAGCGAGACTAGCGGGAGCTACGAGCAGTACTTC.

The chain recombines TRBV7-3 with TRBJ1-1, with TRBD1 identical over 7 bases. Germline V gene lookup returns CDR1 SGHTA and CDR2 FQGTGA. J was trimmed by 6 bases and V by 2 bases; bases with no gene match: 6. The CDR3 is 14 residues long. In DNA form, the CDR3 reads TGTGCCAGCAGCTTAGCAGGGGGAGGATCTGAAGCTTTCTTT. The encoded protein is CASSLAGGGSEAFF. Supplemented by reference TRBV7-3 and TRBJ1-1, the full variable domain reads GAGVSQTPSNKVTEKGKYVELRCDPISGHTALYWYRQSLGQGPEFLIYFQGTGAADDSGLPNDRFFAVRPEGSVSTLKIQRTERGDSAVYLCASSLAGGGSEAFFGQGTRLTVV.

This clone occurred many times. V usage is TRBV5-6 and J usage is TRBJ2-1; 15 positions agree with TRBD2. The germline V gene encodes CDR1 SGHDT and CDR2 YYEEEE. Losses at the gene ends were 2 bases for V and 9 bases for J; bases not matched to a gene: 6. The CDR3 is 16 amino acids. Here the CDR3 reads CASSFRTSGRAREQFF. The CDR3 DNA is TGTGCCAGCAGCTTCCGGACTAGCGGGAGGGCGCGTGAGCAGTTCTTC.

The chain combines TRBV30 with TRBJ2-7, with unresolved D. The V and J ends lost 1 base and 2 bases respectively, with 6 bases between them. The CDR3 consists of 12 residues. Looked up from germline, CDR1 is GTSNPN and CDR2 is SVGIG (reference sequence). The CDR3 coding sequence is TGTGCCTGGAGTGAGCCTCCCTACGAGCAGTACTTC. This sequence encodes CAWSEPPYEQYF.

This clone was seen a handful of times. CDR3 protein: CASSPPQAPDTQYF. Written as DNA, the CDR3 is TGTGCCAGCTCACCACCCCAGGCCCCAGATACGCAGTATTTT. The chain employs TRBV18 and TRBJ2-3; no reliable D call. The CDR3 contains 14 residues. V was shortened by 0 bases and J by 4 bases, with 8 bases between the two germline ends. Germline V gives CDR1 KGHSH, CDR2 LQKENI.

The chain joins TRBV27 to TRBJ1-5; D gene uncertain. The CDR3 runs 14 residues. Germline V gene data show CDR1 as MNHEY and CDR2 as SMNVEV (reference sequence). The V and J ends lost 2 bases and 3 bases respectively, with 8 bases between them. CDR3 DNA sequence: TGTGCCAGCAGTTTAGAGGGATACAATCAGCCCCAGCATTTT. Amino acid sequence: CASSLEGYNQPQHF.

The chain carries TRBV6-1 and TRBJ1-1; D may be TRBD1 (6 bases). The ends were cut back, 4 bases at V and 4 bases at J, with 16 bases in the middle. This CDR3 spans 15 amino acids. Germline assignment: CDR1 MNHNS and CDR2 SASEGT. CDR3 sequence: CASSGGGRLVTEAFF. DNA of the CDR3: TGTGCCAGCAGTGGGGGGGGGCGCTTGGTCACTGAAGCTTTCTTT.

This clone was picked up a small number of times. J is TRBJ2-7 and V is TRBV7-2; 8 bases are a match to TRBD1. The CDR3 spans 14 residues. Trimming took 4 bases from V and 2 from J; bases not matched to a gene: 4. Germline CDR1 reads SGHTA; CDR2 reads FQGNSA. The CDR3, as DNA: TGTGCCAGCAGCTCCCCAGGGGGCCCCTACGAGCAGTACTTC. This codes for CASSSPGGPYEQYF.

This clone was seen more than once but under ten times. The chain links TRBV7-7 to TRBJ2-2; a weak D match, TRBD1 (6 bases). V dropped 5 bases and J dropped 7 bases, with 17 bases sitting between them. Per germline, CDR1 SSHAT and CDR2 FNYEAQ (reference sequence). CDR3 length: 15 residues. CDR3 sequence reads: CASSNSQGIGGELFF. The CDR3, as DNA: TGTGCCAGCAGCAATTCCCAGGGGATCGGCGGGGAGCTGTTTTTT.

The J gene is TRBJ1-1, the V gene TRBV6-5; the match to TRBD1 covers 7 bases. The germline V gene encodes CDR1 MNHEY and CDR2 SVGAGI. The CDR3 is made up of 13 amino acids. V gave up 7 bases and J gave up 3 bases; unmatched junction bases: 5. The CDR3 bases are TGTGCCAGCACGACAGGGTCGGACACTGAAGCTTTCTTT. Translating gives CASTTGSDTEAFF.

This clone was counted only a few times. The chain's CDR3 is CASSSLGGSNTGELFF. The CDR3 coding sequence is TGTGCCAGCAGCTCCTTGGGAGGCTCGAACACCGGGGAGCTGTTTTTT. The rearrangement uses TRBV5-4 and TRBJ2-2; maybe TRBD2 (6 bases). This CDR3 comprises 16 residues. Germline V lookup: CDR1 SGHNT, CDR2 YYREEE (reference sequence). V shed 3 bases and J shed 0 bases, with 12 bases lying between them.

This clone appeared a few times. The chain combines TRBV4-2 with TRBJ2-7, with a weak D call TRBD2 (6 bases). Deletions cut 1 base from V and 5 bases from J, with 15 bases between. CDR1 is LGHNA and CDR2 is YNFKEQ in the germline V gene. The CDR3 sequence is 15 residues long. The CDR3 bases are TGTGCCAGCAGCCAAGCGCTGGGGGGTCGAAACGAGCAGTACTTC. Its translation is CASSQALGGRNEQYF.

The chain combines TRBV4-2 with TRBJ1-4; 7 bases fit TRBD1. The length of the CDR3 is 17 residues. CDR1 is LGHNA and CDR2 is YNFKEQ in the germline V gene. The V gene end was trimmed by 0 bases and the J gene end by 3 bases; junction bases not matched to a gene: 7. The CDR3: CASSQEPRGSANEKLFF. CDR3 nucleotides: TGTGCCAGCAGCCAAGAGCCCAGGGGGTCAGCTAATGAAAAACTGTTTTTT.

A single count supports this clone. CDR3 amino acids: CASSLGGASTEAFF. The CDR3 DNA sequence: TGTGCCAGCAGCTTGGGGGGGGCGAGCACTGAAGCTTTCTTT. This chain connects TRBV7-9 to TRBJ1-1; tentative D call: TRBD1 (6 bases). Trimming cost V 3 bases and J 4 bases, with 12 bases left between them. Germline CDR1 and CDR2: SEHNR and FQNEAQ (reference sequence). This CDR3 has 14 amino acids.

The rearrangement uses TRBV4-1 and TRBJ2-7, with a possible D match to TRBD1 (5 bases). Germline CDR1 reads MGHRA; CDR2 reads YSYEKL. The length of the CDR3 is 15 residues. The ends were cut back, 4 bases at V and 10 bases at J, with 23 bases in the middle. The CDR3 reads CASSRIGRAAKRQYF. Written as DNA, the CDR3 is TGCGCCAGCAGCCGAATAGGCAGGGCGGCGAAGAGACAGTACTTC.

The chain links TRBV25-1 to TRBJ2-7; 7 bases match TRBD1. Unmatched junction bases numbered 8, after V lost 6 bases and J lost 0 bases. CDR3 size: 15 residues. The germline CDR1 and CDR2 sequences are MGHDK and SYGVNS. CDR3 amino acids: CASRAGAGGSYEQYF. CDR3 nucleotides: TGTGCCAGCAGGGCCGGGGCAGGGGGCTCCTACGAGCAGTACTTC.

J is TRBJ2-7 and V is TRBV30; possibly TRBD2 for D (5 bases). This CDR3 is built from 12 residues. Trimming took off 2 bases at V and 7 bases at J, with 12 bases between the two ends. Germline V CDR1 and CDR2: GTSNPN, SVGIG (reference sequence). The chain's CDR3 is CAWSIPSGEQYF. The CDR3 DNA reads as TGTGCCTGGAGTATCCCCTCGGGGGAGCAGTACTTC.

This clone was counted a single time. V gene TRBV27 combines with J gene TRBJ2-7; a possible D gene is TRBD2 (5 bases). The CDR3 runs to 12 residues. Deletions cut 5 bases from V and 6 bases from J, with 11 bases between. Germline-derived CDR1 and CDR2 are MNHEY and SMNVEV (reference sequence). CDR3 in amino acids: CASSVLRGEQYF. The CDR3 coding sequence is TGTGCCAGCAGTGTACTTCGGGGCGAGCAGTACTTC.

The chain combines TRBV6-4 with TRBJ1-1; D ambiguous. This CDR3 region has 14 residues. The ends were cut back, 2 bases at V and 1 base at J, with 8 bases in the middle. CDR1 is MRHNA, CDR2 SNTAGT, per germline. The DNA of the CDR3 is TGTGCCAGCAGTGACGAGGCGGGGAACACTGAAGCTTTCTTT. It encodes CASSDEAGNTEAFF.

This sequence joins TRBV19 and TRBJ1-2; no reliable D call. Germline values: CDR1 LNHDA, CDR2 SQIVND (reference sequence). V lost 4 bases to trimming and J lost 3 bases, with 9 bases between them. The CDR3 is 13 amino acids. CDR3 loop: CASSTEAHYGYTF. Here the CDR3 DNA reads TGTGCCAGTAGTACCGAGGCTCACTATGGCTACACCTTC. Full variable domain (remainder filled in from reference TRBV19 and TRBJ1-2): DGGITQSPKYLFRKEGQNVTLSCEQNLNHDAMYWYRQDPGQGLRLIYYSQIVNDFQKGDIAEGYSVSREKKESFPLTVTSAQKNPTAFYLCASSTEAHYGYTFGSGTRLTVV.

The table lists this clone with a few counts. The chain uses TRBV5-1 and TRBJ2-7; maybe TRBD1 (6 bases). With 4 bases removed from V and 1 base from J, the gap between germline ends came to 21 bases. Germline V gene sequence: CDR1 SGHRS, CDR2 YFSETQ. The CDR3 totals 17 residues. CDR3 coding DNA: TGCGCCAGCAGCGATCGACCTTCGACAGGAGGATCCTACGAGCAGTACTTC. It yields the protein CASSDRPSTGGSYEQYF.

In this sample, this clone turned up a few times. J is TRBJ2-7 and V is TRBV10-1; D possibly corresponds to TRBD2 (5 bases). V shed 6 bases and J shed 1 base, with 13 bases lying between them. Germline V gives CDR1 WNHNN, CDR2 SYGVQD (reference sequence). The CDR3 is 14 residues long. The CDR3: CASSRLPGSYEQYF. DNA for the CDR3: TGCGCCAGCAGCCGACTACCCGGTTCCTACGAGCAGTACTTC.